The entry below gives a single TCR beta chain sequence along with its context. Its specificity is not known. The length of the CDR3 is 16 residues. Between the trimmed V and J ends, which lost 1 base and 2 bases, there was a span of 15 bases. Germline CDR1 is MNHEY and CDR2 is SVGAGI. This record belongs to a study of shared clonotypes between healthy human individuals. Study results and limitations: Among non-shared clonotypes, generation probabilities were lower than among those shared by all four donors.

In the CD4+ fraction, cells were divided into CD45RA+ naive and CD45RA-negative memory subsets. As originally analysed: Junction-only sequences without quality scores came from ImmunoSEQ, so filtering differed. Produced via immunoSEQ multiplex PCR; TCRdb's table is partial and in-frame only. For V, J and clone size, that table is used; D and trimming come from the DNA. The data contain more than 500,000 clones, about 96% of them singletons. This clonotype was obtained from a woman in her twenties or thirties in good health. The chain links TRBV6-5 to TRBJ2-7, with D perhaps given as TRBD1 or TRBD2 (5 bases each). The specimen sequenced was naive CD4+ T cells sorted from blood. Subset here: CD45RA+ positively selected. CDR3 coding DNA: TGTGCCAGCAGTTACTTCGGGGCAGACCGGGCCTACGAGCAGTACTTC. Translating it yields CASSYFGADRAYEQYF.